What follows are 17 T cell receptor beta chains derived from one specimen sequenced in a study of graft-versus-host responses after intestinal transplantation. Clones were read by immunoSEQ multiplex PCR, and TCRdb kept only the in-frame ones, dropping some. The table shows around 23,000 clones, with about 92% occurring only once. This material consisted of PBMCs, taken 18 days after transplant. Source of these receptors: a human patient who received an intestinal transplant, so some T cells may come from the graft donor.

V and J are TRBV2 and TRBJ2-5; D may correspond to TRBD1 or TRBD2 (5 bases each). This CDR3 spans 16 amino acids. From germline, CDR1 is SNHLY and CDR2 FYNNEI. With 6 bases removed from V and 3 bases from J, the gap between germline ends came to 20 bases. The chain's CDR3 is CASRRGLSRREETQYF. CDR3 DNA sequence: TGTGCCAGCAGGAGGGGCCTATCCCGTCGGGAAGAGACCCAGTACTTC.

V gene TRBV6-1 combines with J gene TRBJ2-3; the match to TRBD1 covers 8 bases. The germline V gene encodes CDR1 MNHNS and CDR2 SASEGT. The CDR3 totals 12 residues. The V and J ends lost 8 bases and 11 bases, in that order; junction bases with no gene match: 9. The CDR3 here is CASGNSGTGQYF. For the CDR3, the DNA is TGTGCCAGCGGCAACTCCGGGACAGGGCAGTATTTT.

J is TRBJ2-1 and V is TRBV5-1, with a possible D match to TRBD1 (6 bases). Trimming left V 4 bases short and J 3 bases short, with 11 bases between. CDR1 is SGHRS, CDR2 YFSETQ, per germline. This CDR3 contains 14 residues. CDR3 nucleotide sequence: TGCGCCAGCAGCCCAGGGGACGACTACAATGAGCAGTTCTTC. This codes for CASSPGDDYNEQFF.

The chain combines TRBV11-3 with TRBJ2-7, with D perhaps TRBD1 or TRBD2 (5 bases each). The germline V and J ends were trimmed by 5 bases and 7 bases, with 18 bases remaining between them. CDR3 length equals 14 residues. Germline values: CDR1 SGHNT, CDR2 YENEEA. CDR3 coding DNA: TGTGCCAGCAGCCCCATAGGGGTGGGGGTTGAGCAGTACTTC. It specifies CASSPIGVGVEQYF.

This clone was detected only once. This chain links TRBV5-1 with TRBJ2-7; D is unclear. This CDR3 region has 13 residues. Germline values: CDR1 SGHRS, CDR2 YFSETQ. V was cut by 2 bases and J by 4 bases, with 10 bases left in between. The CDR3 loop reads CASSFTDGYEQYF. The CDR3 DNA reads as TGCGCCAGCAGCTTCACGGACGGATACGAGCAGTACTTC. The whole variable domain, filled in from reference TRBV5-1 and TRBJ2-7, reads KAGVTQTPRYLIKTRGQQVTLSCSPISGHRSVSWYQQTPGQGLQFLFEYFSETQRNKGNFPGRFSGRQFSNSRSEMNVSTLELGDSALYLCASSFTDGYEQYFGPGTRLTVT.

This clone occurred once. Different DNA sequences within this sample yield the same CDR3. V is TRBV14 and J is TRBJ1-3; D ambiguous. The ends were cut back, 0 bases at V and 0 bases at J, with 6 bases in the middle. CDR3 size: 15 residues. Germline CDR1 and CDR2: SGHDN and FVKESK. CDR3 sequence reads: CASSQDLNSGNTIYF. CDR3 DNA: TGTGCCAGCAGCCAAGATCTGAACTCTGGAAACACCATATATTTT.

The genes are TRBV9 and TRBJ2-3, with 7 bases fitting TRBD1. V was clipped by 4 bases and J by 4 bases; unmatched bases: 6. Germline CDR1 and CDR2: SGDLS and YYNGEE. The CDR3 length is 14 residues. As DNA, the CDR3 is TGTGCCAGCAGCCTAGGACAGGCGGCAGATACGCAGTATTTT. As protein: CASSLGQAADTQYF. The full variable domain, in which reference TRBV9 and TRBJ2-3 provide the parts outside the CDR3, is DSGVTQTPKHLITATGQRVTLRCSPRSGDLSVYWYQQSLDQGLQFLIQYYNGEERAKGNILERFSAQQFPDLHSELNLSSLELGDSALYFCASSLGQAADTQYFGPGTRLTVL.

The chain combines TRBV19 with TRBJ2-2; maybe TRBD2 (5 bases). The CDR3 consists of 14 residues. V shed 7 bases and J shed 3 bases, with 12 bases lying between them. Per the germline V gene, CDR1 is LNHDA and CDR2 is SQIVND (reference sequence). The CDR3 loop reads CASTMGGYTGELFF. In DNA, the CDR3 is TGTGCCAGTACCATGGGCGGGTACACCGGGGAGCTGTTTTTT.

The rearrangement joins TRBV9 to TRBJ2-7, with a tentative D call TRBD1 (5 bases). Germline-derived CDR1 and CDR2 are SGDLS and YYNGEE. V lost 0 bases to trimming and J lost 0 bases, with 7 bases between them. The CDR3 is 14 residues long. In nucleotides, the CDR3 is TGTGCCAGCAGCGTAGGGGGCAGCTCCTACGAGCAGTACTTC. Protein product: CASSVGGSSYEQYF.

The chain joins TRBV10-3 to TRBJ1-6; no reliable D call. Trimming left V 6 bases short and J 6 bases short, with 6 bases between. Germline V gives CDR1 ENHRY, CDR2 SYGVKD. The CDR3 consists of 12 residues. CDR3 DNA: TGTGCCATCAGGGGAATTAATTCACCCCTCCACTTT. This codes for CAIRGINSPLHF.

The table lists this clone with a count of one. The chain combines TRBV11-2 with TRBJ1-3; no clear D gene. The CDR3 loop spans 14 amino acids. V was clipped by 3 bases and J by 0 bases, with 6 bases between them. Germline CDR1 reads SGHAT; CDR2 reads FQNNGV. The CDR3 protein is CASSFRTSGNTIYF. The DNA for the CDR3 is TGTGCCAGCAGCTTTCGTACCTCTGGAAACACCATATATTTT. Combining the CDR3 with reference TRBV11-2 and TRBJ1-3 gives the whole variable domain EAGVAQSPRYKIIEKRQSVAFWCNPISGHATLYWYQQILGQGPKLLIQFQNNGVVDDSQLPKDRFSAERLKGVDSTLKIQPAKLEDSAVYLCASSFRTSGNTIYFGEGSWLTVV.

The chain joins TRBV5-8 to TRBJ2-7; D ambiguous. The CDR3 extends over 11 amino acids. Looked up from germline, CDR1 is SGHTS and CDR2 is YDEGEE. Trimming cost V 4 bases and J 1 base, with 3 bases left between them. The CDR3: CASSPSYEQYF. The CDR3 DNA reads TGTGCCAGCAGCCCGTCCTACGAGCAGTACTTC. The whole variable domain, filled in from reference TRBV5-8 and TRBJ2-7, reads EAGVTQSPTHLIKTRGQQATLRCSPISGHTSVYWYQQALGLGLQFLLWYDEGEERNRGNFPPRFSGRQFPNYSSELNVNALELEDSALYLCASSPSYEQYFGPGTRLTVT.

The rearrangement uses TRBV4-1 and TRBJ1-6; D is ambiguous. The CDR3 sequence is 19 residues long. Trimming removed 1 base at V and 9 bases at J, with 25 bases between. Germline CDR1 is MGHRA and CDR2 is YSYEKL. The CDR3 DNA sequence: TGCGCCAGCAGCCAAGCCGGTGGGAGGCGCCTACCAAGAGGTTCACCCCTCCACTTT. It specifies CASSQAGGRRLPRGSPLHF.

In DNA form, the CDR3 reads TGTGCCAGCAGAAGGACAGGGAGCGACACTGAAGCTTTCTTT. Translating it yields CASRRTGSDTEAFF. V usage is TRBV6-6 and J usage is TRBJ1-1, with 8 positions matching TRBD1. In germline, CDR1 is MNHNY, CDR2 SVGAGI (reference sequence). This CDR3 is built from 14 residues. V shed 6 bases and J 3 bases; nucleotides not matched to a gene: 6.

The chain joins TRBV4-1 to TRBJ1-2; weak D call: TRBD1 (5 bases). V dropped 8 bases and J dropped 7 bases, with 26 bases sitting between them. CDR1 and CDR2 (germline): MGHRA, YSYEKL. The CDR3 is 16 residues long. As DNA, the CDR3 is TGCGCCAGCTGGGACCCATCAGGGAGCTTAGGTTCTGGCTACACCTTC. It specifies CASWDPSGSLGSGYTF.

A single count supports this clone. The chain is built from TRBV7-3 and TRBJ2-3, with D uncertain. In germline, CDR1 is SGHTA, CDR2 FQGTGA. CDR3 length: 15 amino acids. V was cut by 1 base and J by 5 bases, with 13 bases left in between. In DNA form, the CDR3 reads TGTGCCAGCAGCTTAATAGGCCTAGAAAAAGATACGCAGTATTTT. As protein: CASSLIGLEKDTQYF.

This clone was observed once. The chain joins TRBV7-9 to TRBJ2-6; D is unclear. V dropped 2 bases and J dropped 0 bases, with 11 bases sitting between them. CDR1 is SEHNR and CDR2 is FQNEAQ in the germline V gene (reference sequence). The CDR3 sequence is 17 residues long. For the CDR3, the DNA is TGTGCCAGCAGCTTATCAGAGTACCTCTCTGGGGCCAACGTCCTGACTTTC. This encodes CASSLSEYLSGANVLTF.